A single sample gave rise to the 4 T cell receptor beta chains below, sequenced in a study of blood T cell repertoires in COVID-19. Clones were read by immunoSEQ multiplex PCR, and TCRdb kept only the in-frame ones, dropping some. The top ten hold roughly 18% of the sample, which has around 91,000 clones, roughly 78% seen once. Sequenced sample: peripheral blood. Receptors were obtained from an elderly woman with active or convalescent COVID-19.

The CDR3 region is CASSSPTGGTDTQYF. CDR3 in DNA: TGTGCCAGCAGCTCACCGACAGGGGGCACAGATACGCAGTATTTT. The J gene is TRBJ2-3, the V gene TRBV7-6, with 8 bases identical to TRBD1. CDR1 and CDR2 (germline): SGHVS, FNYEAQ. The CDR3 spans 15 residues. V shed 4 bases, J shed 1 base, and the junction held 4 bases outside the gene matches.

About this clone: A junction boundary mismatches the germline segment, possibly from a read error. The chain carries TRBV5-1 and TRBJ2-1, with D perhaps matching TRBD2 (5 bases). The CDR3 totals 14 residues. Germline V gene sequence: CDR1 SGHRS, CDR2 YFSETQ. The DNA of the CDR3 is TGTGCCAGCAGCCCTGCGAGTAGCGTAGATGAGCAGTTCTTC. Its translation: CASSPASSVDEQFF.

This clone was picked up one time. Its ends do not fully match the called genes, so a read error is possible. V gene TRBV5-1 combines with J gene TRBJ1-6; possible D gene TRBD1, 5 bases. The germline V gene encodes CDR1 SGHRS and CDR2 YFSETQ. The CDR3 loop spans 16 amino acids. Here the CDR3 reads CASSIQGSSYNSPLHF. The CDR3 DNA reads TGTGCCAGCAGCATTCAGGGAAGCTCCTATAATTCACCCCTCCACTTT.

This chain connects TRBV4-2 to TRBJ2-2, with 10 bases lining up with TRBD1. V was pared by 4 bases and J by 5 bases, with 1 base of the junction left unmatched. Germline loops: CDR1 LGHNA, CDR2 YNFKEQ. The CDR3 totals 14 residues. CDR3 in amino acids: CASSLDRGTGELFF. CDR3 coding DNA: TGTGCCAGCAGCCTGGACAGGGGGACCGGGGAGCTGTTTTTT.